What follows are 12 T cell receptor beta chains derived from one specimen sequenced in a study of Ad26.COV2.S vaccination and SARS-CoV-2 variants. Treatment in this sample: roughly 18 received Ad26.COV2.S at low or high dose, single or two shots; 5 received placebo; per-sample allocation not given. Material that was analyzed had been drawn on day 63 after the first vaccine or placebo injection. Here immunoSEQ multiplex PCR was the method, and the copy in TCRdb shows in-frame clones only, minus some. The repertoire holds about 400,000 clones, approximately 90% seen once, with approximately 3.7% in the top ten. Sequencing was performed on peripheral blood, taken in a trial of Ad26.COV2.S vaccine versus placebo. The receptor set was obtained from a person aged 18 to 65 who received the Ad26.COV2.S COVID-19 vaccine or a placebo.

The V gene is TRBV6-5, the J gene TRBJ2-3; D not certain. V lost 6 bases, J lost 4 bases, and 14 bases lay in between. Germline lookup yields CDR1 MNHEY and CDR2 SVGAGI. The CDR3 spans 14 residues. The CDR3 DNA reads TGTGCCAGCAGCCCCGAGGCAGAGGCAGATACGCAGTATTTT. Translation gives CASSPEAEADTQYF.

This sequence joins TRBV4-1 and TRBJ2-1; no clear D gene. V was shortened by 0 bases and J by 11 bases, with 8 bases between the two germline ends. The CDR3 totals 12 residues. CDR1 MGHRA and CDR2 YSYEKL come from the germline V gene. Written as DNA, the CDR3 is TGCGCCAGCAGCCAAGACGGCTATAAGCAGTTCTTC. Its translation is CASSQDGYKQFF.

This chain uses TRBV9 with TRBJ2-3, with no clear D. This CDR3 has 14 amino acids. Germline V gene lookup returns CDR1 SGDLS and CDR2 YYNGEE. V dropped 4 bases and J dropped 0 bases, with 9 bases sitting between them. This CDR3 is CASSPSSSTDTQYF. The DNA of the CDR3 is TGTGCCAGCAGCCCTTCCAGTAGCACAGATACGCAGTATTTT.

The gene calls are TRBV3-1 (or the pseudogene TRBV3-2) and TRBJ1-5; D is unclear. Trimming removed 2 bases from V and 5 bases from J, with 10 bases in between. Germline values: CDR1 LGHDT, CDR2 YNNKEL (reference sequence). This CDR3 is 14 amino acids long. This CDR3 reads CASSQNPGDQPQHF. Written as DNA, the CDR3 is TGTGCCAGCAGCCAAAATCCGGGAGATCAGCCCCAGCATTTT.

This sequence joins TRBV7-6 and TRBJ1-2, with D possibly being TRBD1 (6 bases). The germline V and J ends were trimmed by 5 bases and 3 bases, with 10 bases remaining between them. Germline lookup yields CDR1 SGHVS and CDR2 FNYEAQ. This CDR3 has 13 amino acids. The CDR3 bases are TGTGCCAGCAGCCCTGCAGGGGACTATGGCTACACCTTC. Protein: CASSPAGDYGYTF.

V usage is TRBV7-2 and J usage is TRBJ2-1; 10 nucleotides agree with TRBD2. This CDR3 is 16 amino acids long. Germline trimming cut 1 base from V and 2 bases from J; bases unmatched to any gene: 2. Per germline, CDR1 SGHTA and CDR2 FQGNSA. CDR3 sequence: CASSLESGGAYNEQFF. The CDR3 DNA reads TGTGCCAGCAGCTTAGAAAGCGGGGGGGCCTACAATGAGCAGTTCTTC.

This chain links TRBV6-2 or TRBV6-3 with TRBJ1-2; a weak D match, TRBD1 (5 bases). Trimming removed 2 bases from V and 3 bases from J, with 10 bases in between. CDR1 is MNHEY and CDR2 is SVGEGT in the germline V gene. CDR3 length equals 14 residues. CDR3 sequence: CASSYPREDYGYTF. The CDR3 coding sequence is TGTGCCAGCAGTTACCCCAGGGAGGACTATGGCTACACCTTC.

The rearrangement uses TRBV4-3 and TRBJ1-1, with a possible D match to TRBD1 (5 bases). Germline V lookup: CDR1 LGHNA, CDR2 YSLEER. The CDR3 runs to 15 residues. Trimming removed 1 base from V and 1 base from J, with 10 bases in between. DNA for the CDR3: TGCGCCAGCAGCCAAGGGGACCGACCGAACACTGAAGCTTTCTTT. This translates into CASSQGDRPNTEAFF.

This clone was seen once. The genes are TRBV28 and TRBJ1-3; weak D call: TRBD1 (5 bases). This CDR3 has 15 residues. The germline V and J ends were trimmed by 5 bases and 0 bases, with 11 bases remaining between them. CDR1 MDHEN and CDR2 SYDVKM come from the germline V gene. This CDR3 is CASSGGRSSGNTIYF. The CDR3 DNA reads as TGTGCCAGCAGTGGGGGACGATCCTCTGGAAACACCATATATTTT. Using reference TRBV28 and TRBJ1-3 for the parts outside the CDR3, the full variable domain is DVKVTQSSRYLVKRTGEKVFLECVQDMDHENMFWYRQDPGLGLRLIYFSYDVKMKEKGDIPEGYSVSREKKERFSLILESASTNQTSMYLCASSGGRSSGNTIYFGEGSWLTVV.

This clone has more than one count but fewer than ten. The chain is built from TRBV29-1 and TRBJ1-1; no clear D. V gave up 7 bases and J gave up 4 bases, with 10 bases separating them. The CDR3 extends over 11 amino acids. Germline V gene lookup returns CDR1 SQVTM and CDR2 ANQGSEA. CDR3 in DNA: TGCAGCGCCGTAGGAAGCACTGAAGCTTTCTTT. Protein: CSAVGSTEAFF. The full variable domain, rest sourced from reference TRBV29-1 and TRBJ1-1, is SAVISQKPSRDICQRGTSLTIQCQVDSQVTMMFWYRQQPGQSLTLIATANQGSEATYESGFVIDKFPISRPNLTFSTLTVSNMSPEDSSIYLCSAVGSTEAFFGQGTRLTVV.

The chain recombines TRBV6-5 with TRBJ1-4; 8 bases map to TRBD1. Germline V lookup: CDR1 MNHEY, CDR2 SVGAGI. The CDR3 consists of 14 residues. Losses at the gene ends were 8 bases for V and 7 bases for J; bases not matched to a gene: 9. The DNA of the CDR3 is TGTGCCAGCGGACAGGGAATGTCTCCTGAAAAACTGTTTTTT. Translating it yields CASGQGMSPEKLFF.

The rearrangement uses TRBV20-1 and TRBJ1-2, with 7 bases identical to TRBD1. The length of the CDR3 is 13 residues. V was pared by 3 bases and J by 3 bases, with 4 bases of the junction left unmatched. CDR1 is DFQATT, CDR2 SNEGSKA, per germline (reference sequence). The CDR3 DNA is TGCAGTGCTAGTTCCGACAGGGACTATGGCTACACCTTC. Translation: CSASSDRDYGYTF.